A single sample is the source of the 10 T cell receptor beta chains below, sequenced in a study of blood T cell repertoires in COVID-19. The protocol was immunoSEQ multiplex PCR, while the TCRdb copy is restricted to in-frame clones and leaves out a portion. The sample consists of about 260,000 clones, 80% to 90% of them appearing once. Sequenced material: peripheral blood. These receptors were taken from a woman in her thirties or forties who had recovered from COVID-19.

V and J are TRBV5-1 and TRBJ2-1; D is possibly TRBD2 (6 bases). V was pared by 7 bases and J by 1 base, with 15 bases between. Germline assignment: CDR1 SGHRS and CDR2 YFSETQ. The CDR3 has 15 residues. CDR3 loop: CASRPSVGSYNEQFF. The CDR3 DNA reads TGCGCCAGCCGACCTAGCGTGGGATCCTACAATGAGCAGTTCTTC.

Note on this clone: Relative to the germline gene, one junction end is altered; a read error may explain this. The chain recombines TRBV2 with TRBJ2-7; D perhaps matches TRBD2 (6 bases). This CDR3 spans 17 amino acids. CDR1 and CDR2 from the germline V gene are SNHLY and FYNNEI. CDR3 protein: CASSEGDWGLKSINADF. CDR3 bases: TGTGCCAGCTCCGAAGGGGACTGGGGACTGAAAAGCATCAACGCCGATTTC.

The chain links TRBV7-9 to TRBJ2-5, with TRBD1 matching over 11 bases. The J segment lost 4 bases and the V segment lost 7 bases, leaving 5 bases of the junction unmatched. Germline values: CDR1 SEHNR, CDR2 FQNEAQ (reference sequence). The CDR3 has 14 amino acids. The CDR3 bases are TGTGCCAGCAACCCCGGGACAGGGGGAGAGACCCAGTACTTC. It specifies CASNPGTGGETQYF.

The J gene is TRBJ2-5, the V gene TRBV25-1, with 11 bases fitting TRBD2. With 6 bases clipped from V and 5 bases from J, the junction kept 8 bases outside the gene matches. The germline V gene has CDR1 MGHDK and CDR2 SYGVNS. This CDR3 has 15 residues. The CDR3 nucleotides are TGTGCCAGCAGCGATAGCGGGGGGGCGGGGGAGACCCAGTACTTC. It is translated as CASSDSGGAGETQYF.

The CDR3 DNA sequence: TGTGCCAGTAGTATAGGCCGGGACAGGGGTCTGGATACGCAGTATTTT. The encoded protein is CASSIGRDRGLDTQYF. V is TRBV19 and J is TRBJ2-3, with 10 bases that match TRBD1. J gave up 6 bases and V 1 base, and 7 bases lay outside the gene matches. Germline V gene sequence: CDR1 LNHDA, CDR2 SQIVND (reference sequence). The CDR3 totals 16 residues.

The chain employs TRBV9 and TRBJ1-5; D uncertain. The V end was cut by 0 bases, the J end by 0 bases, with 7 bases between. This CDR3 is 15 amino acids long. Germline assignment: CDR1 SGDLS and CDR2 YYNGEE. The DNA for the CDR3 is TGTGCCAGCAGCGTAGGAGGGAATAGCAATCAGCCCCAGCATTTT. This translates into CASSVGGNSNQPQHF.

Written as DNA, the CDR3 is TGTGCCAGCAGCTTGGTGGGCACAGGGCCTGAAGCTTTCTTT. It encodes CASSLVGTGPEAFF. The chain recombines TRBV5-4 with TRBJ1-1; tentatively, D is TRBD1 (6 bases). Germline V gene lookup returns CDR1 SGHNT and CDR2 YYREEE (reference sequence). The CDR3 sequence is 14 residues long. V was clipped by 0 bases and J by 6 bases, with 12 bases between them.

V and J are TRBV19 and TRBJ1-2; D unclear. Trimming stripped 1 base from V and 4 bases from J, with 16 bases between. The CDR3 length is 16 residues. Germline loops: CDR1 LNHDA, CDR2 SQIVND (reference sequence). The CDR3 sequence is CASSIGTKGASYGYTF. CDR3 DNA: TGTGCCAGTAGTATAGGTACAAAAGGAGCAAGCTATGGCTACACCTTC.

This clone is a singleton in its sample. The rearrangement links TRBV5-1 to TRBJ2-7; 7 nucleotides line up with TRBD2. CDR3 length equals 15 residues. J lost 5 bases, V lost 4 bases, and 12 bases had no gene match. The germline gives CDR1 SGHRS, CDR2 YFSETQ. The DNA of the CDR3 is TGCGCCAGCAGCCTCCGGGGAGGGGTTAACGACGAGCAGTACTTC. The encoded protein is CASSLRGGVNDEQYF.

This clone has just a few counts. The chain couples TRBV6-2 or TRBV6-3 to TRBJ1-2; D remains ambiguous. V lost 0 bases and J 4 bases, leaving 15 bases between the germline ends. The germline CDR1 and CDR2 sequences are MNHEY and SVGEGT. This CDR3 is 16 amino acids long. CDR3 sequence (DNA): TGTGCCAGCAGTTACTCCCGGGAACGAGGTAGCTATGGCTACACCTTC. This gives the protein CASSYSRERGSYGYTF.